This T cell receptor (beta chain) stems from a study of memory CD4+ T cells and cytomegalovirus serostatus. The assay was immunoSEQ multiplex PCR, and TCRdb's table has in-frame clones only and misses some. The data contain over 60,000 clones, roughly three quarters of them singletons. V lost 8 bases and J lost 1; bases outside the gene matches: 8. The CDR3 length is 15 residues. The germline gives CDR1 MDHEN, CDR2 SYDVKM. Single viable CD3+CD4+CD8-CD45RO+ cells were sorted as the memory CD4+ T cells. The sample was memory CD4+ T cells from blood. The chain links TRBV28 to TRBJ2-3; 8 bases match TRBD2. The receptor was isolated from an adult in good health and CMV-seronegative. The CDR3 region has the DNA TGTGCCAGCGGGGGAGCGGGAGAGGGCACAGATACGCAGTATTTT. Its protein product is CASGGAGEGTDTQYF.